One and the same sample provided the 20 T cell receptor beta chains below, sequenced in a study of T cell responses to AZD1222 COVID-19 vaccine. Here immunoSEQ multiplex PCR was the method, and the copy in TCRdb shows in-frame clones only, minus some. This sample yields 100,000 to 150,000 clones, of which over 75% are seen a single time; less than 6.5% belongs to the top ten. Sequencing used peripheral blood, obtained on day 0 of AZD1222 vaccination. The source is an adult in good health.

The V call is TRBV9, the J call TRBJ2-6; D is ambiguous. The CDR3 length is 14 residues. The V gene's germline CDR1 is SGDLS and CDR2 YYNGEE. Trimming took off 3 bases at V and 0 bases at J, with 4 bases between the two ends. CDR3 residues: CASSASSGANVLTF. CDR3 coding DNA: TGTGCCAGCAGCGCAAGCTCTGGGGCCAACGTCCTGACTTTC. Supplemented by reference TRBV9 and TRBJ2-6, the full variable domain reads DSGVTQTPKHLITATGQRVTLRCSPRSGDLSVYWYQQSLDQGLQFLIQYYNGEERAKGNILERFSAQQFPDLHSELNLSSLELGDSALYFCASSASSGANVLTFGAGSRLTVL.

The chain recombines TRBV7-2 with TRBJ2-4, with D perhaps TRBD2 (6 bases). Per germline, CDR1 SGHTA and CDR2 FQGNSA. The CDR3 is 14 residues long. V dropped 6 bases and J dropped 1 base, with 10 bases sitting between them. This CDR3 reads CASSQGLAKNIQYF. The DNA of the CDR3 is TGTGCCAGCAGTCAGGGACTGGCCAAAAACATTCAGTACTTC.

In nucleotides, the CDR3 is TGCGCCAGCAGCTTGGCTCCGCGGTACGGGAGGACGGGAGAGACCCAGTACTTC. As protein: CASSLAPRYGRTGETQYF. V gene TRBV5-1 combines with J gene TRBJ2-5, with 7 positions matching TRBD2. The germline V gene has CDR1 SGHRS and CDR2 YFSETQ. The CDR3 length is 18 residues. The V segment lost 0 bases and the J segment 4 bases; nucleotides outside the gene matches: 15.

The chain uses TRBV20-1 and TRBJ2-7, with D tentatively TRBD1 or TRBD2 (5 bases each). Trimming took 6 bases from V and 4 from J, leaving 10 bases between them. The CDR3 totals 11 residues. Looked up from germline, CDR1 is DFQATT and CDR2 is SNEGSKA (reference sequence). CDR3 in amino acids: CSAEWGYEQYF. Written as DNA, the CDR3 is TGCAGTGCCGAGTGGGGGTACGAGCAGTACTTC.

J is TRBJ1-5 and V is TRBV27; D not certain. V lost 7 bases to trimming and J lost 0 bases, with 13 bases between them. The CDR3 is 15 amino acids. Germline CDR1 and CDR2: MNHEY and SMNVEV (reference sequence). The DNA of the CDR3 is TGTGCCAGCACCCTAAGGTGGGATAGCAATCAGCCCCAGCATTTT. It yields the protein CASTLRWDSNQPQHF.

V is TRBV5-1 and J is TRBJ2-6; D remains unclear. The germline V and J ends were trimmed by 1 base and 0 bases, with 14 bases remaining between them. The CDR3 is 18 amino acids. Per germline, CDR1 SGHRS and CDR2 YFSETQ. CDR3 DNA sequence: TGCGCCAGCAGCTTGTCGCAGGCCGCCTTCTCTGGGGCCAACGTCCTGACTTTC. This codes for CASSLSQAAFSGANVLTF.

This chain uses TRBV28 with TRBJ2-7, with TRBD1 as a possible D gene (5 bases). The germline V and J ends were trimmed by 3 bases and 2 bases, with 8 bases remaining between them. Germline assignment: CDR1 MDHEN and CDR2 SYDVKM. The CDR3 sequence is 13 residues long. CDR3 sequence: CASSLPGTYEQYF. CDR3 coding DNA: TGTGCCAGCAGTTTGCCAGGGACCTACGAGCAGTACTTC. The variable domain in full, with the rest retrieved from reference TRBV28 and TRBJ2-7, is DVKVTQSSRYLVKRTGEKVFLECVQDMDHENMFWYRQDPGLGLRLIYFSYDVKMKEKGDIPEGYSVSREKKERFSLILESASTNQTSMYLCASSLPGTYEQYFGPGTRLTVT.

This clone was seen only once. CDR3 amino acids: CASSLLAGAGDIQYF. The CDR3 DNA follows: TGTGCCAGCAGTTTACTAGCGGGAGCTGGGGACATTCAGTACTTC. The chain is built from TRBV27 and TRBJ2-4; TRBD2 aligns across 10 bases. The CDR3 extends over 15 amino acids. With V trimmed by 2 bases and J by 8 bases, 6 bases remained unmatched. Per germline, CDR1 MNHEY and CDR2 SMNVEV (reference sequence).

The J gene is TRBJ1-1, the V gene TRBV27, with a weak D call TRBD1 (6 bases). Trimming stripped 6 bases from V and 4 bases from J, with 15 bases between. This CDR3 contains 14 residues. Germline-derived CDR1 and CDR2 are MNHEY and SMNVEV (reference sequence). CDR3 protein: CASRKGGRVTEAFF. CDR3 sequence (DNA): TGTGCCAGCAGAAAAGGGGGTAGAGTCACTGAAGCTTTCTTT.

The V and J genes are TRBV19 and TRBJ2-7, with 11 bases fitting TRBD2. Germline loops: CDR1 LNHDA, CDR2 SQIVND (reference sequence). The junction had 4 bases not matched to a gene; V was cut back by 1 base and J by 5 bases. The CDR3 extends over 15 amino acids. The CDR3 here is CASSIVLAGVHEQYF. DNA for the CDR3: TGTGCCAGTAGTATAGTACTAGCGGGAGTCCACGAGCAGTACTTC.

The V call is TRBV19, the J call TRBJ1-5, with a tentative D call TRBD1 (6 bases). CDR3 length: 16 residues. Looked up from germline, CDR1 is LNHDA and CDR2 is SQIVND (reference sequence). Trimming removed 4 bases from V and 3 bases from J, with 16 bases in between. The CDR3 protein is CASSTKRGGTNQPQHF. In DNA, the CDR3 is TGTGCCAGTAGTACCAAAAGGGGGGGGACCAATCAGCCCCAGCATTTT.

The rearrangement uses TRBV6-2 or TRBV6-3 and TRBJ2-1; either TRBD1 or TRBD2 may supply D (5 bases each). The V gene's germline CDR1 is MNHEY and CDR2 SVGEGT. V lost 5 bases and J 6 bases, leaving 14 bases between the germline ends. This CDR3 spans 14 amino acids. This CDR3 reads CASSTRGIGNEQFF. The CDR3 nucleotides are TGTGCCAGCAGTACACGGGGCATCGGCAATGAGCAGTTCTTC.

The chain uses TRBV30 and TRBJ1-5; possible D gene TRBD1, 6 bases. Germline V gene lookup returns CDR1 GTSNPN and CDR2 SVGIG (reference sequence). The CDR3 spans 13 residues. V lost 5 bases, J lost 6 bases, and 14 bases lay in between. The CDR3 bases are TGTGCCTGGTCCCGGGGGCCCGGTCAGCCCCAGCATTTT. It is translated as CAWSRGPGQPQHF.

V gene TRBV19 combines with J gene TRBJ1-4, with 9 bases aligning to TRBD1. Trimming at V came to 7 bases and at J to 7 bases, leaving 10 bases not matched to a gene. Germline CDR1 and CDR2: LNHDA and SQIVND (reference sequence). There are 15 residues in the CDR3. CDR3 residues: CASTVTGQGAEKLFF. As DNA, the CDR3 is TGTGCCAGTACCGTAACGGGACAGGGTGCTGAAAAACTGTTTTTT.

The CDR3: CASRATASGANVLTF. The DNA for the CDR3 is TGTGCCAGCAGAGCGACAGCCTCTGGGGCCAACGTCCTGACTTTC. This chain joins TRBV6-5 and TRBJ2-6, with D perhaps TRBD1 (5 bases). This CDR3 contains 15 residues. The V gene lost 6 bases and the J gene lost 0 bases, with 9 bases spanning the gap. CDR1 and CDR2 (germline): MNHEY, SVGAGI.

The chain couples TRBV10-3 to TRBJ2-5; weak D call: TRBD2 (5 bases). This CDR3 spans 12 amino acids. The V gene lost 8 bases and the J gene lost 5 bases, with 12 bases spanning the gap. CDR1 and CDR2 from the germline V gene are ENHRY and SYGVKD. The CDR3 loop is CAIQEAGETQYF. DNA for the CDR3: TGTGCCATCCAGGAGGCGGGTGAGACCCAGTACTTC.

Notes on this clone: In the same sample, other DNA sequences code for this CDR3. This rearrangement joins TRBV11-3 to TRBJ1-2, with D perhaps TRBD1 (6 bases). V was trimmed by 2 bases and J by 2 bases, leaving 9 bases between them. This CDR3 has 14 amino acids. Germline-derived CDR1 and CDR2 are SGHNT and YENEEA. CDR3: CASSLTDRNYGYTF. For the CDR3, the DNA is TGTGCCAGCAGCTTAACCGACAGGAACTATGGCTACACCTTC.

V and J are TRBV5-1 and TRBJ1-1, with D hard to call. Germline V CDR1 and CDR2: SGHRS, YFSETQ. V lost 4 bases and J lost 1, with 14 bases in between. CDR3 length: 15 residues. Written as DNA, the CDR3 is TGCGCCAGCAGCAGGACTCCGGAGGGGAACACTGAAGCTTTCTTT. Its translation: CASSRTPEGNTEAFF.

This chain connects TRBV7-8 to TRBJ1-6, with 7 bases identical to TRBD1. There are 14 residues in the CDR3. Looked up from germline, CDR1 is SGHVS and CDR2 is FQNEAQ. J lost 7 bases, V lost 5 bases, and 5 bases had no gene match. CDR3 DNA: TGTGCCAGCAGCCGACAGGGTGACAATTCACCCCTCCACTTT. Amino acid sequence: CASSRQGDNSPLHF.

A few counts support this clone. CDR3 residues: CASSPGPPYEQYF. The CDR3 coding sequence is TGTGCCAGCAGCCCCGGTCCTCCCTACGAGCAGTACTTC. This chain uses TRBV11-1 with TRBJ2-7; D is undetermined. V was pared by 5 bases and J by 2 bases, with 10 bases between. The germline CDR1 and CDR2 sequences are SGHAT and FQDESV (reference sequence). The CDR3 runs 13 residues.